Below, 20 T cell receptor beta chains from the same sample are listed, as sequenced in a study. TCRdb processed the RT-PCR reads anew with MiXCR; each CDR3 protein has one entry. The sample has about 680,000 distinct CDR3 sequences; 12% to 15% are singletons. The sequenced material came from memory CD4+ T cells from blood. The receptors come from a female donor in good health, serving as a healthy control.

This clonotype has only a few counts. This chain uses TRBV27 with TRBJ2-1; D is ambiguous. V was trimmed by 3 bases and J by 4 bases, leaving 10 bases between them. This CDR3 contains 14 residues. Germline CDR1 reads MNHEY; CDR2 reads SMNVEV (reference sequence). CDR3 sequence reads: CASSFRSPYNEQFF. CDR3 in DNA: TGTGCCAGCAGTTTTAGGTCGCCTTACAATGAGCAGTTCTTC.

CDR3 sequence reads: CASSRDRFNQPQHF. The CDR3 DNA sequence: TGTGCCAGTAGCAGGGACAGATTCAATCAGCCCCAGCATTTT. The genes are TRBV19 and TRBJ1-5; 7 nucleotides align to TRBD1. J was trimmed by 3 bases and V by 6 bases; bases with no gene match: 5. Germline assignment: CDR1 LNHDA and CDR2 SQIVND (reference sequence). CDR3 size: 14 residues.

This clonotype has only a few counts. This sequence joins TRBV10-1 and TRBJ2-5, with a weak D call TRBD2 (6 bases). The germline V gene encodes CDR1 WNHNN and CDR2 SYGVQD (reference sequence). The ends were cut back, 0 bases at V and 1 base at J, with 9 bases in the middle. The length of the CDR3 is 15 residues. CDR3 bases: TGCGCCAGCAGTGAGTCTGGAGGGATCCAAGAGACCCAGTACTTC. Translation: CASSESGGIQETQYF.

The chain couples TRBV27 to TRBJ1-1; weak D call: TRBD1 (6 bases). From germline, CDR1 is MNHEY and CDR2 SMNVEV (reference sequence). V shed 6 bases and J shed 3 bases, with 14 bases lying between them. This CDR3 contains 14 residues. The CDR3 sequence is CASRYSRGYTEAFF. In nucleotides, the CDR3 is TGTGCCAGCAGATACTCAAGGGGGTACACTGAAGCTTTCTTT.

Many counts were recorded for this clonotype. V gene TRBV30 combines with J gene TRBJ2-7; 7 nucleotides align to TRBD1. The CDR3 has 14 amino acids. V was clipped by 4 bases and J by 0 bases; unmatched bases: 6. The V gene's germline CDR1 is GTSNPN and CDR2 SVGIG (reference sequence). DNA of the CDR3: TGTGCCTGGAACCCCGGGACAGTCTCCTACGAGCAGTACTTC. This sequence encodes CAWNPGTVSYEQYF. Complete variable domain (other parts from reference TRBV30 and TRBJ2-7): SQTIHQWPATLVQPVGSPLSLECTVEGTSNPNLYWYRQAAGRGLQLLFYSVGIGQISSEVPQNLSASRPQDRQFILSSKKLLLSDSGFYLCAWNPGTVSYEQYFGPGTRLTVT.

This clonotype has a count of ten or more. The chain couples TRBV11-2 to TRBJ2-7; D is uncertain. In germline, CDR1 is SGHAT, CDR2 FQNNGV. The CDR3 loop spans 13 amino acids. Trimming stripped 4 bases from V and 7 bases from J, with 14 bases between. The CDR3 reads CASSSTHSGEQYF. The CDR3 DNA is TGTGCCAGCAGCTCAACTCATTCGGGTGAGCAGTACTTC.

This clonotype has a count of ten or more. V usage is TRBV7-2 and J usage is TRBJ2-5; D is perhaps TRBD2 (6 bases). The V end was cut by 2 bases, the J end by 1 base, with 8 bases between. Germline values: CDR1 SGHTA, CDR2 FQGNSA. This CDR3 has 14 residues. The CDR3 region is CASSLHSGQETQYF. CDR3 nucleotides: TGTGCCAGCAGCTTACATAGCGGCCAAGAGACCCAGTACTTC.

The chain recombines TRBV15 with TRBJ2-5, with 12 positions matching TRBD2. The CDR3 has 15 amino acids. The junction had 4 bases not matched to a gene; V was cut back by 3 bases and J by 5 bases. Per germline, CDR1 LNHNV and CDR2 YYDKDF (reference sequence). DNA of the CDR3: TGTGCCACCAGCAGGACTAGCGGGAGCGGTGAGACCCAGTACTTC. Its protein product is CATSRTSGSGETQYF.

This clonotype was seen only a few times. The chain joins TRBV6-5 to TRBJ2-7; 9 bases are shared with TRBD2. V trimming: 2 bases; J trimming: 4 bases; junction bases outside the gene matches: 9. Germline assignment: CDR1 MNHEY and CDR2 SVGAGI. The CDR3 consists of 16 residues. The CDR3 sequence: CASSYGATSGTYEQYF. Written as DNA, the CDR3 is TGTGCCAGCAGTTACGGCGCGACTAGCGGAACTTACGAGCAGTACTTC.

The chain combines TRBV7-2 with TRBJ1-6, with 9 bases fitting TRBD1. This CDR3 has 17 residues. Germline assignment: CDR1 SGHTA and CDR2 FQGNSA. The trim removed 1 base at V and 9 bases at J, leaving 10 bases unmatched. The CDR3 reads CASSLVPYRGLSSPLHF. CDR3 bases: TGTGCCAGCAGCTTAGTCCCCTACAGGGGGCTGAGTTCACCCCTCCACTTT.

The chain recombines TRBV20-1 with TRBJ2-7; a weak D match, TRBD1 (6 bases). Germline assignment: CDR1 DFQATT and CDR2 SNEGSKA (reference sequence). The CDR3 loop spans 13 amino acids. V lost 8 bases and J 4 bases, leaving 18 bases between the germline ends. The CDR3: CSLTGTTGYEQYF. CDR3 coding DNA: TGCAGTCTAACCGGGACAACGGGTTACGAGCAGTACTTC.

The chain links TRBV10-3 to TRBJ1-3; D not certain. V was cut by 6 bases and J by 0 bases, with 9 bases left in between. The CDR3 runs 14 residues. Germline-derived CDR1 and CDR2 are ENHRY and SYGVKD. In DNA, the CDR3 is TGTGCCATCAGATCACCGAGCTCTGGAAACACCATATATTTT. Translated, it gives CAIRSPSSGNTIYF.

CDR3 protein: CASSLAGVPSPLHF. The DNA of the CDR3 is TGTGCCAGCAGCTTGGCCGGGGTGCCTTCACCCCTCCACTTT. The chain links TRBV5-5 to TRBJ1-6; D unclear. This CDR3 has 14 residues. Trimming took 0 bases from V and 9 from J, leaving 10 bases between them. Per the germline V gene, CDR1 is SGHKS and CDR2 is YYEKEE (reference sequence).

CDR3 DNA sequence: TGTGCCAGTAGTACCGCGACAGGGGTGAACACTGAAGCTTTCTTT. Amino acids: CASSTATGVNTEAFF. The genes are TRBV19 and TRBJ1-1, with 8 positions matching TRBD1. The CDR3 spans 15 residues. V dropped 4 bases and J dropped 0; count of bases not matched to a gene: 4. The germline V gene encodes CDR1 LNHDA and CDR2 SQIVND (reference sequence).

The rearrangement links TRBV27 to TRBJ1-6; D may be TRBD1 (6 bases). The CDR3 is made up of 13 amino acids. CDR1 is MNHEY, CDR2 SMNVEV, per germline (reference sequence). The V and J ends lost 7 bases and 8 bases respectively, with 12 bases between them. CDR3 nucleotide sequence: TGTGCCAGCAAGCAGGGGACTGATTCACCCCTCCACTTT. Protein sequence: CASKQGTDSPLHF.

CDR3 in amino acids: CASSNMTSPYNEQFF. In nucleotides, the CDR3 is TGTGCCAGCTCGAATATGACGTCCCCCTACAATGAGCAGTTCTTC. The V gene is TRBV18, the J gene TRBJ2-1; D remains ambiguous. Looked up from germline, CDR1 is KGHSH and CDR2 is LQKENI. V was pared by 6 bases and J by 2 bases, with 14 bases between. The CDR3 is 15 amino acids.

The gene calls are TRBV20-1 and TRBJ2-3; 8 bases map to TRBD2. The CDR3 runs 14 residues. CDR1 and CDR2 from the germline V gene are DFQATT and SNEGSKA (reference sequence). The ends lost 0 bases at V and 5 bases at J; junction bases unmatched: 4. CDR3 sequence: CSARDSLAGDTQYF. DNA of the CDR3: TGCAGTGCTAGAGATAGTCTAGCGGGAGATACGCAGTATTTT.

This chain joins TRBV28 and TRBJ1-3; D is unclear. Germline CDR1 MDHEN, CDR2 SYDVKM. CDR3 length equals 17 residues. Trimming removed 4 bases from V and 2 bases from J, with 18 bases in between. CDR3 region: CASSSAEDPIAGNTIYF. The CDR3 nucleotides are TGTGCCAGCAGTTCTGCAGAGGATCCAATAGCTGGAAACACCATATATTTT.

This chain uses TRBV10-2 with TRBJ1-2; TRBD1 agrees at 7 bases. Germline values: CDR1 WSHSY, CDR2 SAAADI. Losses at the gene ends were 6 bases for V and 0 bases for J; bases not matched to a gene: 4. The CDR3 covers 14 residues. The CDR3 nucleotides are TGCGCCAGCAGCGGGGACAGTTCTAACTATGGCTACACCTTC. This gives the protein CASSGDSSNYGYTF.

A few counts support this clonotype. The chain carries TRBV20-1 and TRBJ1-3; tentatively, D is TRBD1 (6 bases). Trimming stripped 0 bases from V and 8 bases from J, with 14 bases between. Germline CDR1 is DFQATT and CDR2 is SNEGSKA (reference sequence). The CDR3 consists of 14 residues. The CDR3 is CSARDRNRADTIYF. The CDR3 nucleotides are TGCAGTGCTAGAGATAGAAACAGGGCGGACACCATATATTTT.